This T cell receptor (beta chain) was obtained from a study of blood T cell repertoires in COVID-19. For the study at large: The study drew acute and convalescent COVID-19 samples from the United States, Italy and Spain.

CDR3 size: 18 residues. CDR1 and CDR2 (germline): SGHDN, FVKESK. V gave up 3 bases and J gave up 8 bases; unmatched junction bases: 18. Original processing notes: Quantification of nucleated cells was approximated via reference gene primer amplification. Assay: immunoSEQ multiplex PCR; the TCRdb copy retains only in-frame clones and omits some. V, J and clone size are those of that table, while D and trimming were read from the DNA. The sample lists roughly 220,000 clones, 80% to 90% seen once, with roughly 7.4% in the top ten. The rearrangement uses TRBV14 and TRBJ2-1; 8 bases line up with TRBD2. The sequence derives from a woman older than 75 with COVID-19, enrolled during active disease. The material sequenced was peripheral blood. For the CDR3, the DNA is TGTGCCAGCAGCCACCGACGGTATGTCGGGGGGGCGGGAGATGAGCAGTTCTTC. It yields the protein CASSHRRYVGGAGDEQFF. Drawing the rest from reference TRBV14 and TRBJ2-1, the complete variable domain is EAGVTQFPSHSVIEKGQTVTLRCDPISGHDNLYWYRRVMGKEIKFLLHFVKESKQDESGMPNNRFLAERTGGTYSTLKVQPAELEDSGVYFCASSHRRYVGGAGDEQFFGPGTRLTVL.